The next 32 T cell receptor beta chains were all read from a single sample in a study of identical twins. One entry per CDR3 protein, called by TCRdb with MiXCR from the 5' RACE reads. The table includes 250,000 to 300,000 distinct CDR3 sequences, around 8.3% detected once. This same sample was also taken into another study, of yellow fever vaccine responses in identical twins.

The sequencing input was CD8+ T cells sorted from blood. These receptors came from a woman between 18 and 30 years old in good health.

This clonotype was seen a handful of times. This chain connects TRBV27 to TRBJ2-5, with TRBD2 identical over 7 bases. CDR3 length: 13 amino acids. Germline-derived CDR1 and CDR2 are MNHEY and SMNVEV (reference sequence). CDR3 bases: TGTGCAAGCGGGAAAGGGGTAACGAAGACCCAGTACTTC. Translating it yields CASGKGVTKTQYF.

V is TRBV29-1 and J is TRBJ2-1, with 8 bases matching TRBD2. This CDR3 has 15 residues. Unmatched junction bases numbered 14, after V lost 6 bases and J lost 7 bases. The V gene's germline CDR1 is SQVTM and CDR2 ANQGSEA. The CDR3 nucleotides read TGCAGCGTCCCCTCCAAGGTAGCGGGATCGAATGAGCAGTTCTTC. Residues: CSVPSKVAGSNEQFF.

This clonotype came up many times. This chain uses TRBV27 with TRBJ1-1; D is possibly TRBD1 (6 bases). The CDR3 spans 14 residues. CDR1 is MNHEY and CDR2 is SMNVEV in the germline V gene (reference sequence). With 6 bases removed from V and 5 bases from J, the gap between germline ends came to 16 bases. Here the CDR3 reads CASSGLGGLTEAFF. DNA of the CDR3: TGTGCCAGCAGCGGCTTAGGGGGGTTGACTGAAGCTTTCTTT.

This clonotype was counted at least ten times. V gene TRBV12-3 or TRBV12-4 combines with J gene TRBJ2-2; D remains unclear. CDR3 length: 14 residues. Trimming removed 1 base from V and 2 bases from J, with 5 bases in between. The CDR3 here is CASSLDLNTGELFF. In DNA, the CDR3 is TGTGCCAGCAGTTTAGACTTAAACACCGGGGAGCTGTTTTTT.

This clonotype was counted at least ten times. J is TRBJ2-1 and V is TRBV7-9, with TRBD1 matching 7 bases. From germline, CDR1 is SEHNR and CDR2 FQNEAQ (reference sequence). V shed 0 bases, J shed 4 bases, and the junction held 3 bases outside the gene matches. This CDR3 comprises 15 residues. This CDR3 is CASSLAQGEYNEQFF. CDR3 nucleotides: TGTGCCAGCAGCTTAGCTCAGGGGGAATACAATGAGCAGTTCTTC.

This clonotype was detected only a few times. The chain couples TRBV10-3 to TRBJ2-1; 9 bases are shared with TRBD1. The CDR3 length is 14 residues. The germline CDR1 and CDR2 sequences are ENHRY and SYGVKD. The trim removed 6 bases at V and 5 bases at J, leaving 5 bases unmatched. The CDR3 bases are TGTGCCATCAGGACGGGACAGGGTGACAATGAGCAGTTCTTC. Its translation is CAIRTGQGDNEQFF.

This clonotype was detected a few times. The CDR3 region is CASSLASQGNEQFF. The CDR3 coding sequence is TGTGCCAGCAGCTTAGCGAGCCAGGGCAATGAGCAGTTCTTC. V gene TRBV7-9 combines with J gene TRBJ2-1, with a possible D match to TRBD1 (5 bases). The CDR3 has 14 residues. Germline V gene lookup returns CDR1 SEHNR and CDR2 FQNEAQ (reference sequence). The V gene lost 0 bases and the J gene lost 6 bases, with 9 bases spanning the gap.

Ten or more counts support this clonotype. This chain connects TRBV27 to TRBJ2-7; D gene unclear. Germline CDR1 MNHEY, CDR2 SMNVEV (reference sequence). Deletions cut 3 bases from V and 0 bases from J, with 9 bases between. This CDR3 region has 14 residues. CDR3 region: CASSLGFPSYEQYF. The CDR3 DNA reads TGTGCCAGCAGTTTGGGGTTCCCCTCCTACGAGCAGTACTTC.

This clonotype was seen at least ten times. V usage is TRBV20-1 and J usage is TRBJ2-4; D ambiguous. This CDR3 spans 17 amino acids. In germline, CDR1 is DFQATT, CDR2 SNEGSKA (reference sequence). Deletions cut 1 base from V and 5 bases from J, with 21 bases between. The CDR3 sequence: CSARGSLLRPDQNIQYF. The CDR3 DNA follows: TGCAGTGCTAGAGGTTCCCTCTTACGACCGGATCAAAACATTCAGTACTTC.

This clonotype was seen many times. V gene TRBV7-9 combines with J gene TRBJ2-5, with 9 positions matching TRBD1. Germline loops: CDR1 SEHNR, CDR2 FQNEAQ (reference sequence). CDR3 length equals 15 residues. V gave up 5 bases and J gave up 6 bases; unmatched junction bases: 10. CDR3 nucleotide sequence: TGTGCCAGCAGCGGAGACAGGGGGAGGAAAAAGACCCAGTACTTC. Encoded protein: CASSGDRGRKKTQYF. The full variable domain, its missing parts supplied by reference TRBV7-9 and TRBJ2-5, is DTGVSQNPRHKITKRGQNVTFRCDPISEHNRLYWYRQTLGQGPEFLTYFQNEAQLEKSRLLSDRFSAERPKGSFSTLEIQRTEQGDSAMYLCASSGDRGRKKTQYFGPGTRLLVL.

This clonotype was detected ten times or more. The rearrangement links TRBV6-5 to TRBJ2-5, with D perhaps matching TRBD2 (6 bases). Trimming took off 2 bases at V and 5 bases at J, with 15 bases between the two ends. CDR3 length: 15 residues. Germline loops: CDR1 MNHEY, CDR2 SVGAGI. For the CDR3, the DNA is TGTGCCAGCAGTTACGGAGCGGGTCCTCGGGAGACCCAGTACTTC. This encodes CASSYGAGPRETQYF.

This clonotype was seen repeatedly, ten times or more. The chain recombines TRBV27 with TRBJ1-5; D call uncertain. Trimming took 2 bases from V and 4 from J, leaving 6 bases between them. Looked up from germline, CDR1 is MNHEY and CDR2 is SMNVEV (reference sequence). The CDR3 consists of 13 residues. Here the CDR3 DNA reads TGTGCCAGCAGTTTAGGGAGGAATCAGCCCCAGCATTTT. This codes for CASSLGRNQPQHF.

The CDR3 reads CASSHEIGLAGTYEQYF. The CDR3 DNA reads TGTGCCAGCAGCCATGAGATTGGACTAGCGGGAACCTACGAGCAGTACTTC. V is TRBV3-1 and J is TRBJ2-7; 12 bases line up with TRBD2. CDR1 is LGHDT and CDR2 is YNNKEL in the germline V gene (reference sequence). The CDR3 has 17 amino acids. Trimming cost V 3 bases and J 2 bases; bases outside gene matches: 8.

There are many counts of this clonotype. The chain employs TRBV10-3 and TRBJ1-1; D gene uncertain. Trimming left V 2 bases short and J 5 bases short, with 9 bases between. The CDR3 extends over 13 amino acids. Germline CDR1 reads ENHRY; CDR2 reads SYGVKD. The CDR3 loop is CAISETAGTEAFF. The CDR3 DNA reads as TGTGCCATCAGTGAGACGGCGGGAACTGAAGCTTTCTTT.

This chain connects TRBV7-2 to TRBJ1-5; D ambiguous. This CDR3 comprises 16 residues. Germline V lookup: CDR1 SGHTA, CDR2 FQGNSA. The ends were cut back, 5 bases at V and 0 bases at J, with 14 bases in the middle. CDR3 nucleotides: TGTGCCAGCAGCACCTACGCGGCAGATAGCAATCAGCCCCAGCATTTT. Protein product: CASSTYAADSNQPQHF.

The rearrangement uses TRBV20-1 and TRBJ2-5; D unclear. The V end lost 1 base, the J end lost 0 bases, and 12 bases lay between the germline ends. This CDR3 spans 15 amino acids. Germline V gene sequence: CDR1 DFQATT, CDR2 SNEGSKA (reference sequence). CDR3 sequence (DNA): TGCAGTGCTAGAGGAATTACAGAGAACCAAGAGACCCAGTACTTC. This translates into CSARGITENQETQYF.

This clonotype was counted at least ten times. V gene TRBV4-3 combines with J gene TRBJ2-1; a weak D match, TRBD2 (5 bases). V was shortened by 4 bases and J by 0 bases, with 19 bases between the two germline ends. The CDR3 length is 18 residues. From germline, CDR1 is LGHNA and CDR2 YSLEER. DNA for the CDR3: TGCGCCAGCAGCCCCTTTGGAAGCGGCGTCGACTCCTACAATGAGCAGTTCTTC. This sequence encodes CASSPFGSGVDSYNEQFF.

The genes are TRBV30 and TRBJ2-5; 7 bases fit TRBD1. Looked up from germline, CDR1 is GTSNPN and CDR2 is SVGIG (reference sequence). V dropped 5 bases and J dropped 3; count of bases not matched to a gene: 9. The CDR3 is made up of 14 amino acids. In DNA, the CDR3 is TGTGCCTGGCAACAGGGGACGGGCGAAGAGACCCAGTACTTC. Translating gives CAWQQGTGEETQYF.

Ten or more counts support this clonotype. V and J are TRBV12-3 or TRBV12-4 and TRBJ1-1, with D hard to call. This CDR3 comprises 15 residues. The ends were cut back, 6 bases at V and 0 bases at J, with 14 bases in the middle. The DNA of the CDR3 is TGTGCCAGCAGCCCCGGCCTGGGAATGAACACTGAAGCTTTCTTT. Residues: CASSPGLGMNTEAFF.

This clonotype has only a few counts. The CDR3 reads CASSQPTSGEPTDTQYF. CDR3 coding DNA: TGTGCCAGCAGCCAGCCAACTAGCGGGGAGCCAACAGATACGCAGTATTTT. The J gene is TRBJ2-3, the V gene TRBV3-1; 10 bases match TRBD2. Losses at the gene ends were 3 bases for V and 3 bases for J; bases not matched to a gene: 9. CDR3 length equals 17 residues. Germline CDR1 and CDR2: LGHDT and YNNKEL (reference sequence).

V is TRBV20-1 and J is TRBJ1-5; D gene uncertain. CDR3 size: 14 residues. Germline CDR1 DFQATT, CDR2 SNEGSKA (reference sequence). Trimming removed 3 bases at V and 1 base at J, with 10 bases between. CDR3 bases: TGCAGTGCTAGGGCAGGCCCAAGCAATCAGCCCCAGCATTTT. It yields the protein CSARAGPSNQPQHF.

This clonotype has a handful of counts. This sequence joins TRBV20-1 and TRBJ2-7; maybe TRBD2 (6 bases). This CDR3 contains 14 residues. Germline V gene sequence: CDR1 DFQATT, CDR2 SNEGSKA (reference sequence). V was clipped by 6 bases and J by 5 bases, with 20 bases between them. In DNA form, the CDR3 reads TGCAGTGCCAACTCGAGGGACTTGGACAACGAGCAGTACTTC. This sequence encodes CSANSRDLDNEQYF.

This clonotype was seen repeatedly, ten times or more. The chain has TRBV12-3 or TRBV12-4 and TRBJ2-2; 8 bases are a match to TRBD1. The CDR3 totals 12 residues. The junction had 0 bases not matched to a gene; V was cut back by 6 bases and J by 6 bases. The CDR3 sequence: CASRQGAGELFF. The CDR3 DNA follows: TGTGCCAGCAGACAGGGGGCCGGGGAGCTGTTTTTT.

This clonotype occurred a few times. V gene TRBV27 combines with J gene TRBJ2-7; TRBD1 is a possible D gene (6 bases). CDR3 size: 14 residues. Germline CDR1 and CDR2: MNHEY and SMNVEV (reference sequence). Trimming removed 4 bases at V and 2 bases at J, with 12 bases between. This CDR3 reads CASSSSRGTYEQYF. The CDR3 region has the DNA TGTGCCAGCAGTTCGAGCAGGGGAACCTACGAGCAGTACTTC.

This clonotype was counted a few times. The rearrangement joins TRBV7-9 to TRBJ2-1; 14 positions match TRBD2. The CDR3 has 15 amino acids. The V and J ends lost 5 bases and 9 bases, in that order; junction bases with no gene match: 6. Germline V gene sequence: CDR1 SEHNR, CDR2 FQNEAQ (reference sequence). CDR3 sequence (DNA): TGTGCCAGCAGCATGACTAGCGGGGGGGCCTTTGAGCAGTTCTTC. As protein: CASSMTSGGAFEQFF.

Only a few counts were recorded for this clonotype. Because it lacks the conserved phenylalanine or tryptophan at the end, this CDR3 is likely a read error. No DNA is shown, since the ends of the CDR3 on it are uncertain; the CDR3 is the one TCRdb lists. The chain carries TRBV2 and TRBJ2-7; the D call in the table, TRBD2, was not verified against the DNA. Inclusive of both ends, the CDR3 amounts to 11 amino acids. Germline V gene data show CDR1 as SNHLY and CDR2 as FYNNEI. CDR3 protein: CASSYRLDTVS.

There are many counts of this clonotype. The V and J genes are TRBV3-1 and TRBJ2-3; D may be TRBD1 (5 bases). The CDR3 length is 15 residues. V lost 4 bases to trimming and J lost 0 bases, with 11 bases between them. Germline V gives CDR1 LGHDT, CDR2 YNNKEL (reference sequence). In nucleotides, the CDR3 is TGTGCCAGCAGCCTGACAGCAGAAAGCACAGATACGCAGTATTTT. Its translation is CASSLTAESTDTQYF.

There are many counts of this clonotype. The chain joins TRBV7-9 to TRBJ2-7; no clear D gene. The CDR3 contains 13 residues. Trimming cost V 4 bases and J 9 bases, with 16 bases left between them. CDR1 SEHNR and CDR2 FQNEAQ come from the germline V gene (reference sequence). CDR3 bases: TGTGCCAGCAGCTCCGGAACAGCGCCCGGGCAGTACTTC. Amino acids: CASSSGTAPGQYF.

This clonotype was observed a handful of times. The DNA of the CDR3 is TGTGCCAGCAGCCACCACTTGGATTACGAGCAGTACTTC. Translation gives CASSHHLDYEQYF. The genes are TRBV7-8 and TRBJ2-7, with D hard to call. Deletions cut 5 bases from V and 4 bases from J, with 12 bases between. Germline V CDR1 and CDR2: SGHVS, FQNEAQ. The CDR3 contains 13 residues.

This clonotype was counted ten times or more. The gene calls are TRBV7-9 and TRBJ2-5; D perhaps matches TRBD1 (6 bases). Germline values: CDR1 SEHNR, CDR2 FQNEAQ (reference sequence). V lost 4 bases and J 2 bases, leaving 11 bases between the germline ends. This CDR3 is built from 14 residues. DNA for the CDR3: TGTGCCAGCAGCTGGACAGCGAATCAAGAGACCCAGTACTTC. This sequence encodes CASSWTANQETQYF.

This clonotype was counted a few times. Written as DNA, the CDR3 is TGCAGTGCTAGAGACCCCGACAGGGGCGAAACCGGGGAGCTGTTTTTT. This sequence encodes CSARDPDRGETGELFF. V is TRBV20-1 and J is TRBJ2-2, with 8 bases matching TRBD1. This CDR3 comprises 16 residues. Trimming cost V 0 bases and J 5 bases; bases outside gene matches: 8. The germline V gene encodes CDR1 DFQATT and CDR2 SNEGSKA (reference sequence).

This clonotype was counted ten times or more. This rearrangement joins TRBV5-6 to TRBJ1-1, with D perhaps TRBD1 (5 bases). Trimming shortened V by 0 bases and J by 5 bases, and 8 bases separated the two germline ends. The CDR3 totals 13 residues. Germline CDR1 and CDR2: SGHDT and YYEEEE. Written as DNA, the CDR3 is TGTGCCAGCAGCTTGGGACAGCCGACTGAAGCTTTCTTT. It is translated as CASSLGQPTEAFF.